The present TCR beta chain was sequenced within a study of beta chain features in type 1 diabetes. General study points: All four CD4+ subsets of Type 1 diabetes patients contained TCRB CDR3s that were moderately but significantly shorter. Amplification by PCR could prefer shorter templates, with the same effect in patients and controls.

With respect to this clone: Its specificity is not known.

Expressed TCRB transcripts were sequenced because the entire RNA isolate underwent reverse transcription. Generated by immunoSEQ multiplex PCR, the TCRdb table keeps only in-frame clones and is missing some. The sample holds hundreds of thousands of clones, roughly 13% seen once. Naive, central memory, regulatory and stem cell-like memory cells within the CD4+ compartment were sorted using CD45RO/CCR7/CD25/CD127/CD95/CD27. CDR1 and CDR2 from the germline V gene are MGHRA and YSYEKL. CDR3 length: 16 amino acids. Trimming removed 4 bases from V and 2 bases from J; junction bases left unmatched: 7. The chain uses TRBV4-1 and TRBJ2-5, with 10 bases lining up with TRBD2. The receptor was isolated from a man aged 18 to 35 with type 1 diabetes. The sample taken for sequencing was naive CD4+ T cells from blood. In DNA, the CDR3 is TGCGCCAGCAGCCCTTTGCTAGCGGGGGTTCAAGAGACCCAGTACTTC. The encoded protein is CASSPLLAGVQETQYF.